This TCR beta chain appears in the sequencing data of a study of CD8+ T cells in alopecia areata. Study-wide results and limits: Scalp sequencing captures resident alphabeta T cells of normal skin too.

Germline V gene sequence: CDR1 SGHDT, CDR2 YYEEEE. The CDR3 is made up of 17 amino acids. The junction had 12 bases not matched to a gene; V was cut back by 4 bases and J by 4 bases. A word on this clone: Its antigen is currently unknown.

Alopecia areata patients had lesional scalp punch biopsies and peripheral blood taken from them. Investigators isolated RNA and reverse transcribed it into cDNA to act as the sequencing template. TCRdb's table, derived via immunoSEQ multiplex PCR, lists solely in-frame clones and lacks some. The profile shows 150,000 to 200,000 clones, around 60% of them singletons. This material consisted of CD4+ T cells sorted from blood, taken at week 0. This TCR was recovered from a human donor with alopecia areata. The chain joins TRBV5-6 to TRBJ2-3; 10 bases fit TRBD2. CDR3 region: CASSPVIASGGADTQYF. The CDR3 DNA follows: TGTGCCAGCAGCCCCGTTATAGCTAGCGGGGGTGCAGATACGCAGTATTTT.